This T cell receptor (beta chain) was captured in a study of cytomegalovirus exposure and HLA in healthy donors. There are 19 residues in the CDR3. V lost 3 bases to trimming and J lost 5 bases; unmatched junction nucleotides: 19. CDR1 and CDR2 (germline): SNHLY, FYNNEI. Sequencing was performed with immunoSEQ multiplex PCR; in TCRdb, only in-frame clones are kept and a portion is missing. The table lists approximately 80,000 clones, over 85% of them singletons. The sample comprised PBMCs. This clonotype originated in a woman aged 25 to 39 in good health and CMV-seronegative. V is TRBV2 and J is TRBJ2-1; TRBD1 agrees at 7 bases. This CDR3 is CASSDRRRQGTKNNNEQFF. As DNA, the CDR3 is TGTGCCAGCAGTGACAGGAGAAGACAGGGAACAAAGAATAACAATGAGCAGTTCTTC.